The 18 T cell receptor beta chains below come from one sample, sequenced in a study of blood T cell repertoires in COVID-19. Here immunoSEQ multiplex PCR was the method, and the copy in TCRdb shows in-frame clones only, minus some. The sample holds more than 95,000 clones; 65% to 90% are singletons and the top ten take just over 6.5%. Sequencing used peripheral blood. These receptors were taken from a man older than 75 with active or convalescent COVID-19.

The J gene is TRBJ1-3, the V gene TRBV12-3 or TRBV12-4; 7 nucleotides agree with TRBD1. CDR3 length: 11 amino acids. Unmatched junction bases numbered 7, after V lost 4 bases and J lost 16 bases. This chain's CDR3 is CASSSPGQKYF. CDR3 bases: TGTGCCAGCAGTTCACCGGGACAGAAGTATTTT.

This clone has just a few counts. J is TRBJ2-3 and V is TRBV7-3; 7 nucleotides align to TRBD2. The germline V gene has CDR1 SGHTA and CDR2 FQGTGA. The ends lost 5 bases at V and 1 base at J; junction bases unmatched: 9. The CDR3 extends over 16 amino acids. In DNA, the CDR3 is TGTGCCAGCAGCCTCCACCTAGCGGCGGGCACAGATACGCAGTATTTT. Its translation: CASSLHLAAGTDTQYF.

The chain employs TRBV19 and TRBJ1-1, with D tentatively TRBD1 (5 bases). Germline values: CDR1 LNHDA, CDR2 SQIVND (reference sequence). The CDR3 has 15 residues. Trimming removed 4 bases from V and 2 bases from J, with 14 bases in between. CDR3 sequence reads: CASSKGPQANTEAFF. The DNA for the CDR3 is TGTGCCAGTAGTAAGGGGCCCCAGGCAAACACTGAAGCTTTCTTT.

This chain connects TRBV6-5 to TRBJ1-3, with D hard to call. V lost 2 bases to trimming and J lost 3 bases, with 8 bases between them. The CDR3 has 14 residues. Germline V gene sequence: CDR1 MNHEY, CDR2 SVGAGI. CDR3 loop: CASSYVRFGNTIYF. Here the CDR3 DNA reads TGTGCCAGCAGTTACGTGAGGTTTGGAAACACCATATATTTT.

V gene TRBV5-1 combines with J gene TRBJ2-1, with 7 nucleotides matching TRBD2. After removal of 1 base from V and 3 bases from J, the junction contained 4 bases not matched to a gene. The CDR3 is 15 residues long. CDR1 is SGHRS, CDR2 YFSETQ, per germline. CDR3 nucleotides: TGCGCCAGCAGCTTGTTAGCGGGCGACTACAATGAGCAGTTCTTC. This gives the protein CASSLLAGDYNEQFF.

The rearrangement uses TRBV6-5 and TRBJ2-2; TRBD2 aligns across 11 bases. Germline V gene lookup returns CDR1 MNHEY and CDR2 SVGAGI. J was trimmed by 5 bases and V by 6 bases; bases with no gene match: 2. The CDR3 extends over 14 amino acids. This CDR3 is CASRSSGGTGELFF. The CDR3 nucleotides are TGTGCCAGCAGGTCTAGCGGGGGGACCGGGGAGCTGTTTTTT.

The chain is built from TRBV7-6 and TRBJ1-4; possibly TRBD1 for D (6 bases). From germline, CDR1 is SGHVS and CDR2 FNYEAQ. The V end was cut by 0 bases, the J end by 5 bases, with 7 bases between. The CDR3 runs 14 residues. CDR3 DNA sequence: TGTGCCAGCAGCTTAGCCAGGGGAAATGAAAAACTGTTTTTT. Translation: CASSLARGNEKLFF.

The V gene is TRBV5-5, the J gene TRBJ2-7; 7 nucleotides match TRBD2. Trimming removed 3 bases from V and 2 bases from J; junction bases left unmatched: 5. Germline CDR1 SGHKS, CDR2 YYEKEE (reference sequence). This CDR3 contains 14 residues. This CDR3 is CASSSNGLAYEQYF. The CDR3 DNA reads TGTGCCAGCAGCTCAAACGGACTAGCCTACGAGCAGTACTTC.

Only a few counts were recorded for this clone. The rearrangement links TRBV2 to TRBJ1-5; tentatively, D is TRBD1 (6 bases). V was cut by 6 bases and J by 6 bases, with 18 bases left in between. There are 15 residues in the CDR3. Germline CDR1 SNHLY, CDR2 FYNNEI. The CDR3 spells CASRLGGGAAQPQHF. As DNA, the CDR3 is TGTGCCAGCAGACTCGGAGGGGGGGCGGCTCAGCCCCAGCATTTT. Supplemented by reference TRBV2 and TRBJ1-5, the full variable domain reads EPEVTQTPSHQVTQMGQEVILRCVPISNHLYFYWYRQILGQKVEFLVSFYNNEISEKSEIFDDQFSVERPDGSNFTLKIRSTKLEDSAMYFCASRLGGGAAQPQHFGDGTRLSIL.

The rearrangement joins TRBV30 to TRBJ1-1; possibly TRBD1 for D (6 bases). The ends were cut back, 0 bases at V and 3 bases at J, with 11 bases in the middle. The CDR3 has 14 residues. The germline gives CDR1 GTSNPN, CDR2 SVGIG (reference sequence). The CDR3 DNA follows: TGTGCCTGGAGTGTACAGGGTTTTGACACTGAAGCTTTCTTT. Translated, it gives CAWSVQGFDTEAFF.

V and J are TRBV7-3 and TRBJ2-5; D not resolved. V was cut by 5 bases and J by 1 base, with 8 bases left in between. The CDR3 totals 13 residues. CDR1 and CDR2 (germline): SGHTA, FQGTGA. In DNA, the CDR3 is TGTGCCAGCAGCGTGCAGTCCCAAGAGACCCAGTACTTC. This codes for CASSVQSQETQYF.

The chain is built from TRBV2 and TRBJ1-4; possible D gene TRBD1, 5 bases. Germline V lookup: CDR1 SNHLY, CDR2 FYNNEI. This CDR3 has 16 amino acids. V was pared by 1 base and J by 6 bases, with 15 bases between. The CDR3, as DNA: TGTGCCAGCAGTGAAGGTGGTTGGGCCAGGGATGAAAAACTGTTTTTT. The encoded protein is CASSEGGWARDEKLFF.

The chain recombines TRBV6-2 or TRBV6-3 with TRBJ2-7, with 10 bases aligning to TRBD2. The CDR3 contains 15 residues. V dropped 5 bases and J dropped 2; count of bases not matched to a gene: 6. Germline V gene sequence: CDR1 MNHEY, CDR2 SVGEGT. The CDR3 region is CASSPRLAGPYEQYF. CDR3 coding DNA: TGTGCCAGCAGTCCGAGACTAGCGGGCCCCTACGAGCAGTACTTC.

The chain carries TRBV28 and TRBJ2-7; D remains ambiguous. V gave up 3 bases and J gave up 2 bases, with 8 bases separating them. The V gene's germline CDR1 is MDHEN and CDR2 SYDVKM. The CDR3 has 13 residues. The CDR3 sequence is CASSLGQPYEQYF. The DNA for the CDR3 is TGTGCCAGCAGTTTGGGCCAGCCCTACGAGCAGTACTTC. Full variable domain (outside the CDR3, taken from reference TRBV28 and TRBJ2-7): DVKVTQSSRYLVKRTGEKVFLECVQDMDHENMFWYRQDPGLGLRLIYFSYDVKMKEKGDIPEGYSVSREKKERFSLILESASTNQTSMYLCASSLGQPYEQYFGPGTRLTVT.

The rearrangement links TRBV18 to TRBJ2-7; tentatively, D is TRBD1 (5 bases). CDR1 is KGHSH and CDR2 is LQKENI in the germline V gene. The CDR3 spans 15 residues. Trimming pared 4 bases from V and 0 bases from J, leaving 13 bases between. CDR3 in DNA: TGTGCCAGCTCACAGGAGACAGCGAGCTCCTACGAGCAGTACTTC. Protein: CASSQETASSYEQYF.

The chain joins TRBV6-2 or TRBV6-3 to TRBJ2-5, with a weak D call TRBD1 (5 bases). This CDR3 comprises 15 residues. V lost 2 bases, J lost 4 bases, and 14 bases lay in between. CDR1 is MNHEY and CDR2 is SVGEGT in the germline V gene. The CDR3 DNA follows: TGTGCCAGCAGTTACGACGGACACCTTGGAGAGACCCAGTACTTC. Its translation is CASSYDGHLGETQYF.

V gene TRBV18 combines with J gene TRBJ1-2, with D possibly matching TRBD1 (6 bases). The CDR3 loop spans 13 amino acids. Trimming stripped 3 bases from V and 4 bases from J, with 9 bases between. The V gene's germline CDR1 is KGHSH and CDR2 LQKENI. CDR3 loop: CASSPRGGYGYTF. CDR3 bases: TGTGCCAGCTCACCGAGGGGGGGCTATGGCTACACCTTC.

This clone was counted a single time. This chain joins TRBV5-6 and TRBJ1-5; D remains unclear. Per the germline V gene, CDR1 is SGHDT and CDR2 is YYEEEE. The CDR3 consists of 14 residues. V was shortened by 0 bases and J by 0 bases, with 4 bases between the two germline ends. CDR3 loop: CASSLGYSNQPQHF. For the CDR3, the DNA is TGTGCCAGCAGCTTGGGCTATAGCAATCAGCCCCAGCATTTT.